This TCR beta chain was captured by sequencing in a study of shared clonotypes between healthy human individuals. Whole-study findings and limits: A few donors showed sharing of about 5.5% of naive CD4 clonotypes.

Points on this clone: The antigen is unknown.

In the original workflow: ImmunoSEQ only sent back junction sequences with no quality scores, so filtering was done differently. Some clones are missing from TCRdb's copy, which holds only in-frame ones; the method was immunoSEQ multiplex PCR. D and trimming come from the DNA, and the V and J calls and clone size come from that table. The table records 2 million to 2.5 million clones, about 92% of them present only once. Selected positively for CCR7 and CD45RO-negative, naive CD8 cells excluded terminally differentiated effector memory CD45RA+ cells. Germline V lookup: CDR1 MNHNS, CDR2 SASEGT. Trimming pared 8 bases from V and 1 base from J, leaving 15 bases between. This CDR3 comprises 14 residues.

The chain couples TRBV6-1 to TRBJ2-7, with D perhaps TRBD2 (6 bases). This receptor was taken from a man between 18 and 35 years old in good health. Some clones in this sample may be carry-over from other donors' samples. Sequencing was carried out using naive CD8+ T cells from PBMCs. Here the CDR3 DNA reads TGTGCCAGCGCCGGGACTCAACTATCCTACGAGCAGTACTTC. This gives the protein CASAGTQLSYEQYF.